A selection of T cell receptor beta chains follows, all from one sample in a study of radiotherapy plus CTLA-4 blockade in lung cancer. The repertoire was sequenced with immunoSEQ multiplex PCR; TCRdb's copy has only in-frame clones and lacks some. The sample contains 85,000 to 90,000 clones, approximately 75% of which appear only once. Sequencing used peripheral blood, obtained from a patient treated with radiotherapy plus ipilimumab. The receptor set was obtained from a human donor with non-small cell lung cancer that progressed on radiotherapy plus ipilimumab. Both conserved end residues are part of each CDR3. The D gene is left open where the match is weak. Size values are once, few and many counts, or a class for expanded clones, and some rows have none.

v_call: TRBV9; j_call: TRBJ1-5; d_call: TRBD1; clone_size: .; cdr3_nt: TGTGCCAGCAGCCGACCCAGGGGGGGTCGGTTTCAGCCCCAGCATTTT; cdr3_aa: CASSRPRGGRFQPQHF
v_call: TRBV13; j_call: TRBJ2-1; d_call: TRBD2; clone_size: .; cdr3_nt: TGTGCCAGCAGCTCCGGGACTAGCGGGAACAATGAGCAGTTCTTC; cdr3_aa: CASSSGTSGNNEQFF
v_call: TRBV5-6; j_call: TRBJ2-5; d_call: TRBD1; clone_size: once; cdr3_nt: TGTGCCAGCAGGGGACAGGGTGAGGGGCGGGGGCGCCAAGAGACCCAGTACTTC; cdr3_aa: CASRGQGEGRGRQETQYF
v_call: TRBV28; j_call: TRBJ2-5; d_call: .; clone_size: .; cdr3_nt: TGTGCCAGCACCTCCCACCGCCTGGGGCTACTGACCCAGTACTTC; cdr3_aa: CASTSHRLGLLTQYF
v_call: TRBV4-1; j_call: TRBJ2-2; d_call: TRBD1; clone_size: .; cdr3_nt: TGCGCCAGCAGCCTTTACGATGGGACAGAGAACACCGGGGAGCTGTTTTTT; cdr3_aa: CASSLYDGTENTGELFF
v_call: TRBV4-2; j_call: TRBJ2-7; d_call: .; clone_size: .; cdr3_nt: TGTGCCAGCAGCCTCTTCTCTGGCTACGAGCAGTACTTC; cdr3_aa: CASSLFSGYEQYF
v_call: TRBV9; j_call: TRBJ2-7; d_call: TRBD1; clone_size: .; cdr3_nt: TGTGCCAGCAGCGCCCGGGACAGGGGACCCTACGAGCAGTACTTC; cdr3_aa: CASSARDRGPYEQYF
v_call: TRBV6-1; j_call: TRBJ2-7; d_call: .; clone_size: .; cdr3_nt: TGTGCCAGCGGGGAAGGGGGGGGCGAGCAGTACTTC; cdr3_aa: CASGEGGGEQYF
v_call: TRBV4-2; j_call: TRBJ1-1; d_call: .; clone_size: .; cdr3_nt: TGTGCCAGCAGCCGAAACAAACAGTCGAACACTGAAGCTTTCTTT; cdr3_aa: CASSRNKQSNTEAFF
v_call: TRBV7-2; j_call: TRBJ2-1; d_call: .; clone_size: .; cdr3_nt: TGTGCCAGCAGACCTAACCGACTCGATGAGCAGTTCTTC; cdr3_aa: CASRPNRLDEQFF
v_call: TRBV27; j_call: TRBJ2-7; d_call: .; clone_size: .; cdr3_nt: TGTGCCAGCAGGTTCCTCGGAGCGGACGAGCAGTACTTC; cdr3_aa: CASRFLGADEQYF
v_call: TRBV11-2; j_call: TRBJ2-1; d_call: .; clone_size: .; cdr3_nt: TGTGCCAGCAGCTTCGGAAGAGGGGGGCCCAACAATGAGCAGTTCTTC; cdr3_aa: CASSFGRGGPNNEQFF
v_call: TRBV6-1; j_call: TRBJ2-2; d_call: TRBD2; clone_size: few; cdr3_nt: TGTGCCAGCAGATTTAGCGGGGTCATCGGGGAGCTGTTTTTT; cdr3_aa: CASRFSGVIGELFF
v_call: TRBV7-9; j_call: TRBJ2-5; d_call: TRBD1; clone_size: .; cdr3_nt: TGTGCCAGCAGCTTAGGAGAAGGGGGCCAGCAAGAGACCCAGTACTTC; cdr3_aa: CASSLGEGGQQETQYF
v_call: TRBV7-2; j_call: TRBJ2-1; d_call: TRBD1; clone_size: few; cdr3_nt: TGTGCCAGCAGCTTAGTAATAGGGACAGGAGCTAATGAGCAGTTCTTC; cdr3_aa: CASSLVIGTGANEQFF
v_call: TRBV27; j_call: TRBJ1-1; d_call: .; clone_size: .; cdr3_nt: TGTGCCAGCAGTTTAATCCCCCAGGGGCGACACACTGAAGCTTTCTTT; cdr3_aa: CASSLIPQGRHTEAFF
v_call: TRBV19; j_call: TRBJ2-4; d_call: .; clone_size: few; cdr3_nt: TGTGCCAGTAGCAGCAGGGGAGGAAACATTCAGTACTTC; cdr3_aa: CASSSRGGNIQYF
v_call: TRBV5-6; j_call: TRBJ1-1; d_call: .; clone_size: .; cdr3_nt: TGTGCCAGCAGCTTGGCGGCAGTTCGAACCACTGAAGCTTTCTTT; cdr3_aa: CASSLAAVRTTEAFF
v_call: TRBV4-2; j_call: TRBJ2-7; d_call: TRBD2; clone_size: few; cdr3_nt: TGTGCCAGCAGCAAGGAAAGCGGGGGGGCTCGCGAGCAGTACTTC; cdr3_aa: CASSKESGGAREQYF
v_call: TRBV5-1; j_call: TRBJ2-1; d_call: .; clone_size: .; cdr3_nt: TGCGCCAGCAGCTTGGAAGGGTCCAACTACTACAATGAGCAGTTCTTC; cdr3_aa: CASSLEGSNYYNEQFF
v_call: TRBV20-1; j_call: TRBJ1-2; d_call: .; clone_size: .; cdr3_nt: TGCAGTGCTCCGCCGGGGGAAGGCTACACCTTC; cdr3_aa: CSAPPGEGYTF
v_call: TRBV4-1; j_call: TRBJ1-1; d_call: TRBD1; clone_size: .; cdr3_nt: TGCGCCAGCAGTCCAGGGGGGGCGAACACTGAAGCTTTCTTT; cdr3_aa: CASSPGGANTEAFF